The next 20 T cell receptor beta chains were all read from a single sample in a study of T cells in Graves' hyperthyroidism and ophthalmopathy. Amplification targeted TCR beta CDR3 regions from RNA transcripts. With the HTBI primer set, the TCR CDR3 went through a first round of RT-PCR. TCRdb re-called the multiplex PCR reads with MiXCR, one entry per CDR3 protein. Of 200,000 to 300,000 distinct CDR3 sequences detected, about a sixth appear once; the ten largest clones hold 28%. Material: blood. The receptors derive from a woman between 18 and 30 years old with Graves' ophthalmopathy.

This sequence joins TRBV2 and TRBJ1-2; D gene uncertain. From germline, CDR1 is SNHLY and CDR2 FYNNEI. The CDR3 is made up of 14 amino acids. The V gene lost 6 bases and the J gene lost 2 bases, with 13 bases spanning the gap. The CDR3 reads CASRKQVNNYGYTF. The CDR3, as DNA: TGTGCCAGCAGGAAGCAGGTGAACAACTATGGCTACACCTTC.

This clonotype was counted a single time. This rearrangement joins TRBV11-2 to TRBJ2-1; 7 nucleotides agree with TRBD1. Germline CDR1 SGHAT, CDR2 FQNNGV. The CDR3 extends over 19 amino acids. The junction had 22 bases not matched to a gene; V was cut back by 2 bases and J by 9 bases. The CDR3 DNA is TGTGCCAGCAGCTTACCGGGACAGTCCCGCCTCGGCGAAAGGGGTGAGCAGTTCTTC. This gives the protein CASSLPGQSRLGERGEQFF.

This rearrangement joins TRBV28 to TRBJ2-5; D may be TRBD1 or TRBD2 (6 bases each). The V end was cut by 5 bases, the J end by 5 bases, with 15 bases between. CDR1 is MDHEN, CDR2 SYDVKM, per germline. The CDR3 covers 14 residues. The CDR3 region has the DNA TGTGCCAGCAGTCGGGAGTGGCAGGGGGAGACCCAGTACTTC. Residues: CASSREWQGETQYF.

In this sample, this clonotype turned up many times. The CDR3 is CASSFGGRVYEQYF. CDR3 sequence (DNA): TGTGCCAGCAGTTTCGGGGGGCGCGTCTACGAGCAGTACTTC. The chain combines TRBV27 with TRBJ2-7; D may be TRBD2 (7 bases). Germline CDR1 MNHEY, CDR2 SMNVEV (reference sequence). Trimming left V 3 bases short and J 3 bases short, with 12 bases between. The CDR3 spans 14 residues.

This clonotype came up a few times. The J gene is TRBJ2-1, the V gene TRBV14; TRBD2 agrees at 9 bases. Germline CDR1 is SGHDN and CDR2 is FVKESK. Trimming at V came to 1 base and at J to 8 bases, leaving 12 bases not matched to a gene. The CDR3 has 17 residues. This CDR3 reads CASSQVLGGRAWDEQFF. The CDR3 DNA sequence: TGTGCCAGCAGCCAAGTTTTAGGCGGGAGGGCCTGGGATGAGCAGTTCTTC.

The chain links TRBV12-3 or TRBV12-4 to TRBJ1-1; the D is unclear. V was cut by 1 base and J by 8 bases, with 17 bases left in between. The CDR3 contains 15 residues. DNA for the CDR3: TGTGCCAGCAGTTTAGTGGCAACTCCTCTACGGGAAGCTTTCTTT. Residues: CASSLVATPLREAFF.

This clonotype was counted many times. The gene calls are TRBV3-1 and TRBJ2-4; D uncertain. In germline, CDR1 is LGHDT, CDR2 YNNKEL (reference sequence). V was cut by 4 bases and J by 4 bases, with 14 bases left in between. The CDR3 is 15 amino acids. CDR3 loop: CASSPGLPGKNIQYF. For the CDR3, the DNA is TGTGCCAGCAGCCCAGGCCTTCCCGGGAAAAACATTCAGTACTTC.

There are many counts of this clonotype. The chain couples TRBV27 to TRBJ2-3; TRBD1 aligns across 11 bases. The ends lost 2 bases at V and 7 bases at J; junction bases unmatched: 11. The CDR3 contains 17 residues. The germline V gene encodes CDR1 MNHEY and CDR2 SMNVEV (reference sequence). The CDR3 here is CASSLDSTGTGGHTQYF. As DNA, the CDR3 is TGTGCCAGCAGTTTAGACTCTACCGGGACAGGGGGACATACGCAGTATTTT.

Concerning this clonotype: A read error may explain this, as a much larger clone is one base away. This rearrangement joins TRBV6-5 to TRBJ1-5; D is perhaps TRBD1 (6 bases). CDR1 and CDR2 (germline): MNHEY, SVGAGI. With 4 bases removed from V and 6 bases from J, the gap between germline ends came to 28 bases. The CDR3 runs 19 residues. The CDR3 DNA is TGTGCCAGCAGTTTTTCCGCGATTTGGGCAGGGGTTGAGGGTCAGCCCCAGCATTTT. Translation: CASSFSAIWAGVEGQPQHF.

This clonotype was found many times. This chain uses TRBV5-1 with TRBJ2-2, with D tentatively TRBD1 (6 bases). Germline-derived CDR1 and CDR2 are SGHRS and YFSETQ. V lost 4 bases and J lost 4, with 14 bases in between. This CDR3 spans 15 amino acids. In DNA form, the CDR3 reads TGCGCCAGCAGCGGAACAGGGTTGGGCACCGGGGAGCTGTTTTTT. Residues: CASSGTGLGTGELFF.

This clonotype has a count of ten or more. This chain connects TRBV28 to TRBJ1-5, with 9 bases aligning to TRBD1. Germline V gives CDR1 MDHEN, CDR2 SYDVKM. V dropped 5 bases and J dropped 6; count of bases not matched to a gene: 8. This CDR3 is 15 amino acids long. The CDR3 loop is CASSPRGQGSQPQHF. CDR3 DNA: TGTGCCAGCAGTCCCCGGGGACAGGGAAGTCAGCCCCAGCATTTT. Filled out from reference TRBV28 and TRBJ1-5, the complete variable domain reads DVKVTQSSRYLVKRTGEKVFLECVQDMDHENMFWYRQDPGLGLRLIYFSYDVKMKEKGDIPEGYSVSREKKERFSLILESASTNQTSMYLCASSPRGQGSQPQHFGDGTRLSIL.

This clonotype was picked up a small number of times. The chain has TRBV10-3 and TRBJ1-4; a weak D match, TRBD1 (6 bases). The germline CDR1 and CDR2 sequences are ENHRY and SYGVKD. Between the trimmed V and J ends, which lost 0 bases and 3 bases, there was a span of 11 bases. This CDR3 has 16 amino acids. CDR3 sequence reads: CAISESLTGPNEKLFF. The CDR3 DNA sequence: TGTGCCATCAGTGAGTCTTTGACAGGCCCTAATGAAAAACTGTTTTTT.

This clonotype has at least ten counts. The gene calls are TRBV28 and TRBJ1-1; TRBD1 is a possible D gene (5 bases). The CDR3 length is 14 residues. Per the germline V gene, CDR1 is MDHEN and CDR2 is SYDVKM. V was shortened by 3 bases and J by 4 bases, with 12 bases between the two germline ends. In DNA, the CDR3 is TGTGCCAGCAGTTTGCCCTTCGGGGGCACTGAAGCTTTCTTT. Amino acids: CASSLPFGGTEAFF.

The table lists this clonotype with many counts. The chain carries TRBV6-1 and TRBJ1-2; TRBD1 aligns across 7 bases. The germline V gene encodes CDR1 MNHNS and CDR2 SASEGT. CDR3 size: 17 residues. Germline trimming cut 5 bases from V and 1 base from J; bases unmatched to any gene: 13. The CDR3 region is CASSFPRTGTNNYGYTF. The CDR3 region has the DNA TGTGCCAGCAGTTTCCCCCGGACAGGAACTAATAACTATGGCTACACCTTC.

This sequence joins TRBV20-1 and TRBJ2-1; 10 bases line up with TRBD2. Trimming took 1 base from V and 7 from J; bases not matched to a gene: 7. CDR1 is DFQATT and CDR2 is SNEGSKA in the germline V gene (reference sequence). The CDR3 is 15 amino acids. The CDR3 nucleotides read TGCAGTGCTAGAGGAGATAGCGGGAGGCAGAATGAGCAGTTCTTC. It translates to CSARGDSGRQNEQFF.

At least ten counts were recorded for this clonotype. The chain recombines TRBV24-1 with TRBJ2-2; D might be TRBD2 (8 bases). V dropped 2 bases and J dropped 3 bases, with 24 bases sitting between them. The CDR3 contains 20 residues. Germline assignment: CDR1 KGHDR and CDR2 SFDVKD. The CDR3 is CATSDSDRVRLAGYTGELFF. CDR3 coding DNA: TGTGCCACCAGTGATTCAGACAGGGTGAGGCTAGCGGGCTACACCGGGGAGCTGTTTTTT.

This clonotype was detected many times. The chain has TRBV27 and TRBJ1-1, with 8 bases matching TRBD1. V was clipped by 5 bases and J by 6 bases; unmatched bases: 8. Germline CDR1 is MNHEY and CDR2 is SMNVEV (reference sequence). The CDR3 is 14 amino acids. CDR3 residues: CASSPLRGPAEAFF. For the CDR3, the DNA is TGTGCCAGCAGTCCCCTCAGGGGGCCGGCTGAAGCTTTCTTT.

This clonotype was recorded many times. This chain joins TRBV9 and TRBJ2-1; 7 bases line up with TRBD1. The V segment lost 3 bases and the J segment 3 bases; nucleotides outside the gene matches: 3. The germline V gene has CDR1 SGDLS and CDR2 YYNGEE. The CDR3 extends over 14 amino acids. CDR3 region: CASSAGQVYNEQFF. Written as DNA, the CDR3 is TGTGCCAGCAGCGCAGGACAGGTCTACAATGAGCAGTTCTTC.

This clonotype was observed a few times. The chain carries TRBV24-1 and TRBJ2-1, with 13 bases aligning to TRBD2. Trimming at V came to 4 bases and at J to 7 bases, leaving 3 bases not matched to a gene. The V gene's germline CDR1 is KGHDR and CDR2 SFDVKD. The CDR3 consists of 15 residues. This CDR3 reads CATSETSGRVNEQFF. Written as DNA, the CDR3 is TGTGCCACCAGTGAAACTAGCGGGAGGGTGAATGAGCAGTTCTTC.

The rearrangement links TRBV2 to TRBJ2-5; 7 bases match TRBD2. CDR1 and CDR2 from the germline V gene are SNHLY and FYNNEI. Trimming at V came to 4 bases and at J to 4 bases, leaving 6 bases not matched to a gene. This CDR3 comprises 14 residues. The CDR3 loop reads CASSVWRETETQYF. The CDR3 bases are TGTGCCAGCAGTGTCTGGCGGGAGACAGAGACCCAGTACTTC.